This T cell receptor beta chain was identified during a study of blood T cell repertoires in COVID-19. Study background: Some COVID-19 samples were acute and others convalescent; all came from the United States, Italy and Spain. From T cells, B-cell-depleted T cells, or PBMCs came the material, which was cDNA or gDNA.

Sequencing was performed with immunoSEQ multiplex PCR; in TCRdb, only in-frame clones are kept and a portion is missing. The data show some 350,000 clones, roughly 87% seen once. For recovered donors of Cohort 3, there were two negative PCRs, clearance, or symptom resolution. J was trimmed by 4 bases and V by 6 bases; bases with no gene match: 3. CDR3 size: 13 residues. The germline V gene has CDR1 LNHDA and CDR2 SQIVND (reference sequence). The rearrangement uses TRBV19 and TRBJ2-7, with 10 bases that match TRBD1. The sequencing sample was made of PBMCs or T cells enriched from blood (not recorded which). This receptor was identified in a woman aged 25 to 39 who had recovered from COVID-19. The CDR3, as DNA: TGTGCCAGTAGAGGGACAGGGGCGTACGAGCAGTACTTC. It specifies CASRGTGAYEQYF.